This passage covers 10 T cell receptor beta chains from one sample sequenced in a study of blood T cell repertoires in COVID-19. Method: immunoSEQ multiplex PCR; TCRdb's copy keeps in-frame clones and lacks some. Of a few hundred thousand clones in the sample, 75% to 90% are singletons; the top ten hold approximately 2%. Sequencing used peripheral blood. The origin of the receptors is a woman aged 25 to 39 who had recovered from COVID-19.

This sequence joins TRBV7-2 and TRBJ2-3; 7 nucleotides agree with TRBD2. J lost 7 bases, V lost 5 bases, and 3 bases had no gene match. CDR1 and CDR2 from the germline V gene are SGHTA and FQGNSA. The CDR3 runs to 12 residues. CDR3 sequence reads: CASSTSAYTQYF. The CDR3 coding sequence is TGTGCCAGCAGCACTAGCGCCTATACGCAGTATTTT.

The chain combines TRBV13 with TRBJ2-5; 7 bases align to TRBD2. Germline CDR1 and CDR2: PRHDT and FYEKMQ (reference sequence). The CDR3 loop spans 13 amino acids. V shed 9 bases, J shed 5 bases, and the junction held 9 bases outside the gene matches. The CDR3 region has the DNA TGTGCCAGTTCCGTCCGGCGGGGGGAGACCCAGTACTTC. Its protein product is CASSVRRGETQYF.

As regards this clone: At one end, the junction sequence differs from germline, possibly due to a read error. V and J are TRBV2 and TRBJ2-1; 8 bases are shared with TRBD2. The CDR3 is 14 residues long. The germline CDR1 and CDR2 sequences are SNHLY and FYNNEI. In nucleotides, the CDR3 is TGCGCCGAGCGGGAGCACCCCGGATCCGATGAGCAGTTCTTC. Translation: CAEREHPGSDEQFF.

The rearrangement joins TRBV7-3 to TRBJ2-6; tentative D call: TRBD2 (7 bases). Deletions cut 5 bases from V and 2 bases from J, with 22 bases between. This CDR3 has 19 amino acids. The germline CDR1 and CDR2 sequences are SGHTA and FQGTGA. DNA for the CDR3: TGTGCCAGCAGCCCCCAAGCGGGGTGGGGGGGCGCTGGGGCCAACGTCCTGACTTTC. Translated, it gives CASSPQAGWGGAGANVLTF.

The V and J genes are TRBV6-1 and TRBJ1-1; 9 bases are a match to TRBD1. J gave up 0 bases and V 3 bases, and 2 bases lay outside the gene matches. CDR1 MNHNS and CDR2 SASEGT come from the germline V gene. The CDR3 covers 15 residues. Here the CDR3 DNA reads TGTGCCAGCAGTGACGGGACAGGGCTGAACACTGAAGCTTTCTTT. Translation: CASSDGTGLNTEAFF.

V usage is TRBV11-2 and J usage is TRBJ2-7; D is ambiguous. Trimming shortened V by 4 bases and J by 0 bases, and 10 bases separated the two germline ends. CDR1 SGHAT and CDR2 FQNNGV come from the germline V gene. CDR3 length equals 14 residues. The DNA for the CDR3 is TGTGCCAGCAGCTCACCAATTAGCTCCTACGAGCAGTACTTC. It specifies CASSSPISSYEQYF.

The chain couples TRBV6-1 to TRBJ2-1; D perhaps matches TRBD1 (5 bases). CDR3 length: 13 residues. Germline loops: CDR1 MNHNS, CDR2 SASEGT. Trimming left V 5 bases short and J 10 bases short, with 15 bases between. CDR3 loop: CASSSGAIPEQFF. In DNA, the CDR3 is TGTGCCAGCAGTTCTGGGGCGATCCCGGAGCAGTTCTTC.

This chain connects TRBV10-3 to TRBJ1-2; D is unclear. The CDR3 spans 14 residues. CDR1 ENHRY and CDR2 SYGVKD come from the germline V gene. Trimming took off 3 bases at V and 4 bases at J, with 12 bases between the two ends. CDR3 amino acids: CAISEFQATYGYTF. The CDR3 DNA reads TGTGCCATCAGTGAATTCCAGGCGACCTATGGCTACACCTTC.

The chain carries TRBV2 and TRBJ2-2; TRBD1 might be the D (5 bases). The CDR3 runs to 16 residues. V gave up 4 bases and J gave up 3 bases, with 15 bases separating them. CDR1 is SNHLY and CDR2 is FYNNEI in the germline V gene. CDR3 in DNA: TGTGCCAGCAGTGGCTCCAGGGTTTTCGACACCGGGGAGCTGTTTTTT. This sequence encodes CASSGSRVFDTGELFF.

The chain recombines TRBV24-1 with TRBJ2-1, with 14 bases that match TRBD2. V shed 7 bases and J 10 bases; nucleotides not matched to a gene: 5. Germline V CDR1 and CDR2: KGHDR, SFDVKD. CDR3 length equals 14 residues. The CDR3 region has the DNA TGTGCCACCAGGGGACTAGCGGGAGATTCAGAGCAGTTCTTC. Its protein is CATRGLAGDSEQFF.